Sequencing of this T cell receptor beta chain was carried out in a study of T cell changes during pregnancy in multiple sclerosis. V lost 4 bases to trimming and J lost 0 bases; unmatched junction nucleotides: 5. Germline V lookup: CDR1 SGHVS, CDR2 FNYEAQ. The CDR3 consists of 16 residues. The table came from immunoSEQ multiplex PCR; TCRdb's copy has only in-frame clones and leaves some out. Found here are tens of thousands of clones, 75% to 95% of them singletons; the top ten hold roughly 0.44%. The chain carries TRBV7-6 and TRBJ1-4, with 7 bases aligning to TRBD1. The input for sequencing was CD4+ T cells from peripheral blood mononuclear cells, taken in the second trimester of pregnancy. The TCR originated in a female donor with multiple sclerosis, enrolled in a pregnancy study. The DNA of the CDR3 is TGTGCCAGCAGCTCCCTCAGGGGGGCAACTAATGAAAAACTGTTTTTT. Amino acid sequence: CASSSLRGATNEKLFF.